This T cell receptor (beta chain) is drawn from a study of identical twins. Study-level points and caveats: Weaker excess twin sharing was observed in beta out-of-frame sequences. The more abundant beta clonotypes in cord blood had fewer insertions, and memory repertoires did not show this. Analyses based on zero insertions could be partly confounded by invariant MAIT and iNKT cells. Conclusions leaned on cross-sectional statistical analysis and did not track the same donors over time.

With respect to this clonotype: Antigen specificity is unknown.

From the 5' RACE reads, TCRdb called clonotypes with MiXCR, one entry per CDR3 protein. The table has 510,000 or so distinct CDR3 sequences, roughly 15% seen once; the top ten hold nearly 0.45%. Germline V gene lookup returns CDR1 DFQATT and CDR2 SNEGSKA (reference sequence). J gave up 4 bases and V 3 bases, and 4 bases lay outside the gene matches. The CDR3 spans 14 residues. This sample also belongs to another study, concerning yellow fever vaccine responses in identical twins.

What was sequenced was CD4+ T cells sorted from blood. The origin of this receptor is a woman aged 18-35 years in good health. V gene TRBV20-1 combines with J gene TRBJ1-5, with 9 bases aligning to TRBD1. In DNA, the CDR3 is TGCAGTGCTAGGGAAGGACAGGGGAATCAGCCCCAGCATTTT. Encoded protein: CSAREGQGNQPQHF.